The present T cell receptor (beta chain) was sequenced within a study of T cell repertoires in cytomegalovirus infection. Study background: It was the public TCR beta signatures that indicated both CMV infection and matching HLA type.

Study-wide results and caveats: CMV-specific TCR beta clonotypes restricted by HLA-C were the ones dominating the ex vivo response. Cumulated frequencies of public TCR beta families served to identify carriers of CMV plus the relevant HLA.

TCRdb recomputed calls from the reads with MiXCR, one row per CDR3 protein. The data contain approximately 170,000 distinct CDR3 sequences, under 20% of them seen just once; the ten biggest clones take up 18%. The germline V and J ends were trimmed by 5 bases and 6 bases, with 13 bases remaining between them. The CDR3 runs 13 residues. Germline V gene sequence: CDR1 PRHDT, CDR2 FYEKMQ (reference sequence). Regarding this clonotype: The antigen is unknown.

This rearrangement joins TRBV13 to TRBJ2-5, with D perhaps TRBD2 (5 bases). Sequenced input: CD8+ T cells from PBMCs. The receptor was isolated from a human donor in good health (CMV status not recorded). Some clones in this sample may be carry-over from other donors' samples. The CDR3 DNA follows: TGTGCCAGCAGCGCGTTGGACGGGAAGACCCAGTACTTC. Amino acids: CASSALDGKTQYF.